This T cell receptor beta chain was retrieved from a study of TIL therapy for anti-PD-1-resistant metastatic lung cancer. The libraries were made with immunoSEQ v3. This table comes from immunoSEQ multiplex PCR, and its TCRdb copy is limited to in-frame clones, with some not included. The sample has more than 55,000 clones; over 75% are singletons. The CDR3 has 16 residues. The ends were cut back, 3 bases at V and 8 bases at J, with 22 bases in the middle. Germline CDR1 reads MNHEY; CDR2 reads SMNVEV (reference sequence). Described time point: pre-treatment sample, taken before nivolumab and TIL therapy.

The sequence derives from a person aged 25 to 80 with non-small cell lung cancer. V usage is TRBV27 and J usage is TRBJ1-2; TRBD1 might be the D (5 bases). The sequencing used blood, collected at baseline. This CDR3 reads CASSFGEQATAKGYTF. In DNA form, the CDR3 reads TGTGCCAGCAGTTTTGGTGAACAGGCAACGGCTAAAGGCTACACCTTC.